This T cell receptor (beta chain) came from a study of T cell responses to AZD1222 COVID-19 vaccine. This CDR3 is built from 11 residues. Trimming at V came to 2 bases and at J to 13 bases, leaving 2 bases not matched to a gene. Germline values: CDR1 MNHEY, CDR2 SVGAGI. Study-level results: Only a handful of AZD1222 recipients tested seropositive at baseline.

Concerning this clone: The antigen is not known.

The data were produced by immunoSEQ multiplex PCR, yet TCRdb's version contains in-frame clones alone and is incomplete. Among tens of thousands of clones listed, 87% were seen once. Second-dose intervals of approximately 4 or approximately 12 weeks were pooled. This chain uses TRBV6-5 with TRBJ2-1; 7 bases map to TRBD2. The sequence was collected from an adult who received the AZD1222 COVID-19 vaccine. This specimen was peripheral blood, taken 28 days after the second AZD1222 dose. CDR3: CASSYREDQFF. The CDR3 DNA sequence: TGTGCCAGCAGTTACCGGGAGGACCAGTTCTTC.